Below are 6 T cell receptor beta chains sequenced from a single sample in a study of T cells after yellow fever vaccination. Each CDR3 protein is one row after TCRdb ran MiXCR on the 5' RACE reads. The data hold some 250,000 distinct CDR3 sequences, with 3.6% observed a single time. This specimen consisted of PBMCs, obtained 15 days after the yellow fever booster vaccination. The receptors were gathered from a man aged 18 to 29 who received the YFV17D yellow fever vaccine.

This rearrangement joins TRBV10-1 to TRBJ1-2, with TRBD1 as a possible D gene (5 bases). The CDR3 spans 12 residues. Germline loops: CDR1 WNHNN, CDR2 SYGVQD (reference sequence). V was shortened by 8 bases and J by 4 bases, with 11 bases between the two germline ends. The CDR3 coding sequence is TGCGCCAGCGGGACGGGGACCTATGGCTACACCTTC. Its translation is CASGTGTYGYTF.

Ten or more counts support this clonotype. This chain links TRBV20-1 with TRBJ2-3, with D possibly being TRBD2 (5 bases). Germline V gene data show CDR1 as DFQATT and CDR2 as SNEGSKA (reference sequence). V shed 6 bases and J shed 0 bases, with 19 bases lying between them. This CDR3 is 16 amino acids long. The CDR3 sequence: CSARGSSETSTDTQYF. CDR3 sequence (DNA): TGCAGTGCCCGAGGGAGTAGCGAGACTAGCACAGATACGCAGTATTTT.

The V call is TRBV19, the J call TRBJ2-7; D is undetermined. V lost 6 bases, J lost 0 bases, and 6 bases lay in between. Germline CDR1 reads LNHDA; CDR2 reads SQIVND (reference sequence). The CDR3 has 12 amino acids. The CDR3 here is CASSETSYEQYF. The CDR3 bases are TGTGCCAGTAGCGAGACCTCCTACGAGCAGTACTTC. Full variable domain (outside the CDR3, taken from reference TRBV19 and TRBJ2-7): DGGITQSPKYLFRKEGQNVTLSCEQNLNHDAMYWYRQDPGQGLRLIYYSQIVNDFQKGDIAEGYSVSREKKESFPLTVTSAQKNPTAFYLCASSETSYEQYFGPGTRLTVT.

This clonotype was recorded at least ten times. The CDR3 protein is CASRTRGGPKTNEKLFF. DNA of the CDR3: TGTGCCAGCAGGACCCGTGGGGGGCCGAAGACTAATGAAAAACTGTTTTTT. The chain uses TRBV7-8 and TRBJ1-4, with D perhaps TRBD1 (6 bases). V lost 6 bases, J lost 2 bases, and 19 bases lay in between. The CDR3 has 17 residues. CDR1 and CDR2 (germline): SGHVS, FQNEAQ.

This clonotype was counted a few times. In nucleotides, the CDR3 is TGCAGTGCTAGCGACGGGTGGGATTCACCCCTCCACTTT. This codes for CSASDGWDSPLHF. This chain uses TRBV20-1 with TRBJ1-6; no clear D gene. Per the germline V gene, CDR1 is DFQATT and CDR2 is SNEGSKA (reference sequence). This CDR3 is 13 amino acids long. Trimming shortened V by 3 bases and J by 8 bases, and 11 bases separated the two germline ends.

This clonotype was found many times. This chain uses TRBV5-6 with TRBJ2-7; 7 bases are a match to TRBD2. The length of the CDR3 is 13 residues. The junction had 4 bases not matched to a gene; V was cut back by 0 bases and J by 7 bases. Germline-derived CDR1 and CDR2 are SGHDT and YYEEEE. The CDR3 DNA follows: TGTGCCAGCAGCTTGGAGCGGGGCGGGGAGCAGTACGTC. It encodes CASSLERGGEQYV.